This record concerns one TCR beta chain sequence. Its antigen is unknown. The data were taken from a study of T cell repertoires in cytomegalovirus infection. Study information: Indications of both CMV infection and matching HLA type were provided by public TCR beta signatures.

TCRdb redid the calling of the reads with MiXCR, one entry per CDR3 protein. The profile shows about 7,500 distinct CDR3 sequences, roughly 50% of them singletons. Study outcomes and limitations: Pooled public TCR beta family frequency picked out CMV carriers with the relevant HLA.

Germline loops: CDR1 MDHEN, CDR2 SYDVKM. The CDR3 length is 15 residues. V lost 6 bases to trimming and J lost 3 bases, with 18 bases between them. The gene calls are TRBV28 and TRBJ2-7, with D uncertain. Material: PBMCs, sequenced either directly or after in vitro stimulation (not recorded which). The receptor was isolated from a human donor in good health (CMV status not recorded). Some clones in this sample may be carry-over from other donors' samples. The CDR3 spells CASSPPETPGYEQYF. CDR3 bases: TGTGCCAGCAGCCCTCCTGAAACTCCGGGCTACGAGCAGTACTTC.